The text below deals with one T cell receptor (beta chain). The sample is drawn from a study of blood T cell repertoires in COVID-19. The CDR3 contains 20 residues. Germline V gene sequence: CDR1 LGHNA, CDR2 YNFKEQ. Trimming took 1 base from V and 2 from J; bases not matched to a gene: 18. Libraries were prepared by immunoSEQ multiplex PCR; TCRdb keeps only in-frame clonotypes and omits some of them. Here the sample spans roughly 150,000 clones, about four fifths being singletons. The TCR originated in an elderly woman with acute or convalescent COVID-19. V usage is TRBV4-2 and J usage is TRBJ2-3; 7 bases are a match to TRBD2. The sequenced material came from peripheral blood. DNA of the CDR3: TGTGCCAGCAGCCAAGGGTGGGGAGGGGAGGCGTTTTATCTCACAGATACGCAGTATTTT. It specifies CASSQGWGGEAFYLTDTQYF.